The entry below describes one TCR beta chain. The same CDR3 is also encoded by other DNA sequences in this sample. This CDR3 spans 13 amino acids. V gave up 1 base and J gave up 5 bases, with 8 bases separating them. Germline V gives CDR1 SGHTA, CDR2 FQGTGA. These data originate in a study of blood T cell repertoires in COVID-19. Study overall: The origin of the acute and convalescent COVID-19 samples was the United States, Italy and Spain. PBMCs, B-cell-depleted T cells, or T cells provided the cDNA or gDNA that made up the material.

Cohort assignment relied on participant-reported clinical history. The authors' processing: Nucleated cell number was recorded as an estimate derived from reference gene primer amplification. Data came from immunoSEQ multiplex PCR; TCRdb stores just in-frame clones and leaves some out. V and J calls plus clone size are reproduced from that table; the DNA served to infer D and trimming. The sample includes 250,000 or so clones, about 91% seen only once; the top ten take 1.2%. The rearrangement links TRBV7-3 to TRBJ1-1; D is perhaps TRBD1 (6 bases). This sequence was found in a human donor in a cohort exposed to, infected with or recovered from COVID-19 (not recorded which). The donor label of this sample is uncertain. The sample consisted of PBMCs or T cells enriched from blood (not recorded which). CDR3 nucleotides: TGTGCCAGCAGCTTAAACAGGGATACTGAAGCTTTCTTT. Residues: CASSLNRDTEAFF.